This record covers a single T cell receptor (beta chain). This record comes from a study of shared clonotypes between healthy human individuals. Measured with immunoSEQ multiplex PCR; TCRdb has only the in-frame clones, and not every one. The profile shows more than 1,200,000 clones, approximately 98.5% of them singletons. This CDR3 spans 15 amino acids. The V and J ends lost 11 bases and 4 bases, in that order; junction bases with no gene match: 14. Germline CDR1 MGHDK, CDR2 SYGVNS. The source is a man younger than 40 in good health. J is TRBJ2-7 and V is TRBV25-1; 10 positions agree with TRBD1. Sequences were obtained from naive CD4+ T cells sorted from blood. The subset: CD45RA+ positively selected. CDR3 nucleotides: TGTGCCGCCAGCAGAGGGGGGACAGGGGTTTACGAGCAGTACTTC. It encodes CAASRGGTGVYEQYF.